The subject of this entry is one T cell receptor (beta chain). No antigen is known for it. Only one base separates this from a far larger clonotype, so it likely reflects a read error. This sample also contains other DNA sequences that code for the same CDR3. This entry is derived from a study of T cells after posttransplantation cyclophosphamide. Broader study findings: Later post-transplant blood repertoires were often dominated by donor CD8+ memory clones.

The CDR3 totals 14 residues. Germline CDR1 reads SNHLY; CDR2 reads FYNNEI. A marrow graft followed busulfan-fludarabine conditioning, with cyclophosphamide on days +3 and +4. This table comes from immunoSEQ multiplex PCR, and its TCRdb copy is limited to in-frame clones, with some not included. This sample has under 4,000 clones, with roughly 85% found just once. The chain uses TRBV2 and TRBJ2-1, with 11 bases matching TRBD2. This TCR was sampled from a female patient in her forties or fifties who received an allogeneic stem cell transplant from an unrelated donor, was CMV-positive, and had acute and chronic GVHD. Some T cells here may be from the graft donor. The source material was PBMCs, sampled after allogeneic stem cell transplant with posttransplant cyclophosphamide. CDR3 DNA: TGCGCCAGCAGACTAGCGGGAATCGACAATGAGCAGTTCTTC. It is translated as CASRLAGIDNEQFF.